These 3 T cell receptor beta chains share one sample of origin, sequenced in a study of technical replicates of blood from a few donors. Method: immunoSEQ multiplex PCR; TCRdb's copy keeps in-frame clones and lacks some. The sample lists some 82,000 clones; about 97% were seen once. The specimen sequenced was T cells isolated from PBMCs. Receptors originate from a human donor in good health.

This chain joins TRBV27 and TRBJ2-7; 7 bases match TRBD1. The CDR3 length is 14 residues. Germline assignment: CDR1 MNHEY and CDR2 SMNVEV (reference sequence). V trimming: 8 bases; J trimming: 4 bases; junction bases outside the gene matches: 11. CDR3 region: CASGPGTEVYEQYF. CDR3 nucleotides: TGTGCCAGCGGCCCCGGGACAGAAGTTTACGAGCAGTACTTC.

V and J are TRBV7-9 and TRBJ2-1, with a tentative D call TRBD1 (6 bases). The CDR3 sequence is 14 residues long. CDR1 is SEHNR and CDR2 is FQNEAQ in the germline V gene (reference sequence). V lost 3 bases and J lost 8, with 14 bases in between. The CDR3 bases are TGTGCCAGCAGCTTTGATACAGGGTGGGATGAGCAGTTCTTC. Protein: CASSFDTGWDEQFF.

Remarks on this clone: The same CDR3 arises from other DNA sequences in this sample as well. The rearrangement joins TRBV7-9 to TRBJ2-7, with 7 positions matching TRBD1. This CDR3 is built from 13 residues. Germline V gene data show CDR1 as SEHNR and CDR2 as FQNEAQ (reference sequence). J lost 0 bases, V lost 5 bases, and 1 base had no gene match. CDR3 in amino acids: CASSGDSSYEQYF. CDR3 DNA: TGTGCCAGCAGCGGGGACAGCTCCTACGAGCAGTACTTC. Variable domain in full (rest from reference TRBV7-9 and TRBJ2-7): DTGVSQNPRHKITKRGQNVTFRCDPISEHNRLYWYRQTLGQGPEFLTYFQNEAQLEKSRLLSDRFSAERPKGSFSTLEIQRTEQGDSAMYLCASSGDSSYEQYFGPGTRLTVT.